This T cell receptor beta chain emerged from a study of T cells after yellow fever vaccination. TCRdb redid the calling of the 5' RACE reads with MiXCR, one entry per CDR3 protein. In the table there are hundreds of thousands of distinct CDR3 sequences, under 15% of which are singletons. Study-level findings and limits: Among primary-vaccination clones, most reappeared after the booster, at roughly 96% for CD4 and 85% to 90% for CD8. Though it reached lower strength, the secondary response hit its peak faster, day 5 versus 15.

The germline V gene has CDR1 DFQATT and CDR2 SNEGSKA (reference sequence). This CDR3 contains 14 residues. V was clipped by 3 bases and J by 3 bases; unmatched bases: 5. This clonotype occurred a few times. What it binds is unknown. This sequence originates from a man in his late teens or twenties who received the YFV17D yellow fever vaccine. The V and J genes are TRBV20-1 and TRBJ2-3; 8 bases agree with TRBD1. Sequenced here: CD4+ T cells sorted from PBMCs, sampled 15 days after the yellow fever booster vaccination. CDR3 DNA sequence: TGCAGTGCTAGGCGGACAGGGTTGACAGATACGCAGTATTTT. This encodes CSARRTGLTDTQYF.